This record concerns one TCR beta chain sequence. The data were obtained in a study of cytomegalovirus exposure and HLA in healthy donors. The CDR3 spans 15 residues. V was clipped by 6 bases and J by 5 bases; unmatched bases: 6. The germline CDR1 and CDR2 sequences are PRHDT and FYEKMQ (reference sequence). The PCR used 60 Vbeta and 13 Jbeta primers. Method: immunoSEQ multiplex PCR; TCRdb's copy keeps in-frame clones and lacks some. This sample has over 150,000 clones, with 65% to 80% found just once. The chain links TRBV13 to TRBJ2-1; 11 nucleotides align to TRBD2. The receptor was derived from a man aged 25 to 45 in good health and CMV-seropositive. The sample taken for sequencing was PBMCs. CDR3 residues: CASSPTSGSNNEQFF. CDR3 coding DNA: TGTGCCAGCAGTCCCACTAGCGGGAGCAACAATGAGCAGTTCTTC.